This T cell receptor beta chain was profiled in a study of Ad26.COV2.S vaccination and SARS-CoV-2 variants. Method: immunoSEQ multiplex PCR; TCRdb's copy keeps in-frame clones and lacks some. The top ten clones hold 2.1% of a sample with some 300,000 clones, around 81% of them seen once. Treatment: around 19 received Ad26.COV2.S at low or high dose, single or two shots; a few received placebo; per-sample allocation not given. Collection of samples fell on day 63 after the first vaccine or placebo injection. This CDR3 spans 14 amino acids. J lost 5 bases, V lost 6 bases, and 8 bases had no gene match. Germline V CDR1 and CDR2: MNHEY, SMNVEV (reference sequence).

The specimen was peripheral blood, collected in a trial of Ad26.COV2.S vaccine versus placebo. This clonotype originated in a person aged 18 to 65 who received the Ad26.COV2.S COVID-19 vaccine or a placebo. The chain carries TRBV27 and TRBJ2-7, with TRBD1 matching 9 bases. CDR3 sequence: CASSPRTGVDEQYF. CDR3 in DNA: TGTGCCAGCAGCCCTAGGACAGGGGTGGACGAGCAGTACTTC.